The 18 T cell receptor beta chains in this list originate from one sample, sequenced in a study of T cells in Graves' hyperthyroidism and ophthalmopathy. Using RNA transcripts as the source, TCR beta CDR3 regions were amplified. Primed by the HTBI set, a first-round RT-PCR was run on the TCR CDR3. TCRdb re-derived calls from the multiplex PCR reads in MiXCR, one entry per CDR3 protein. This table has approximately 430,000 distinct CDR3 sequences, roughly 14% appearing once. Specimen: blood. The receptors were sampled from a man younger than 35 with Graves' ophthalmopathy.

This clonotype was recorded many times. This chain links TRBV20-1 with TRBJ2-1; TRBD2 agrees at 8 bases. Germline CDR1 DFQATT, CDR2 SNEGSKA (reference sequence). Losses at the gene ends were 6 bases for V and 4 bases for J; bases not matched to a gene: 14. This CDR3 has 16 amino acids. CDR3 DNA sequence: TGCAGTGCCGAGAGAAGGAGCGGGAGCTTATACAATGAGCAGTTCTTC. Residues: CSAERRSGSLYNEQFF.

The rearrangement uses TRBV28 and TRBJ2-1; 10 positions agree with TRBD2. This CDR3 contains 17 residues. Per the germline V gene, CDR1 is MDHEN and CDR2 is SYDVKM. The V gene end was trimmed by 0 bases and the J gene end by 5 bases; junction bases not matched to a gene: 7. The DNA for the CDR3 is TGTGCCAGCAGTTTATGGCTAGCGGGAGAGCGCAACAATGAGCAGTTCTTC. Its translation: CASSLWLAGERNNEQFF.

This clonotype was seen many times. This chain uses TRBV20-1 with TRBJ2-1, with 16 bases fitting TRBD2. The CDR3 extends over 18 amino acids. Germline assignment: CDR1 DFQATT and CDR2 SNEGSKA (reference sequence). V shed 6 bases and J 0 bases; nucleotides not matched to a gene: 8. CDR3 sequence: CSAWGTSGRESSYNEQFF. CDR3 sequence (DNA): TGCAGTGCGTGGGGGACTAGCGGGAGGGAAAGCTCCTACAATGAGCAGTTCTTC.

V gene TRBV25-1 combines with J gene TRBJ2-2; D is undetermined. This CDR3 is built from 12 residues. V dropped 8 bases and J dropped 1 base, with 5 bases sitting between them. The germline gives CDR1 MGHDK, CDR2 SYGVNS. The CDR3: CASGRNTGELFF. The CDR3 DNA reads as TGTGCCAGCGGACGGAACACCGGGGAGCTGTTTTTT.

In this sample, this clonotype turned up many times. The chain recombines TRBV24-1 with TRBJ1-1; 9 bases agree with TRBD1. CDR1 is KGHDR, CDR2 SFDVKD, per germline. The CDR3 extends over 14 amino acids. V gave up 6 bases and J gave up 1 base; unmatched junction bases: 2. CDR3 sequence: CATSSGQGNTEAFF. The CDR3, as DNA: TGTGCCACCAGTTCGGGACAGGGGAACACTGAAGCTTTCTTT.

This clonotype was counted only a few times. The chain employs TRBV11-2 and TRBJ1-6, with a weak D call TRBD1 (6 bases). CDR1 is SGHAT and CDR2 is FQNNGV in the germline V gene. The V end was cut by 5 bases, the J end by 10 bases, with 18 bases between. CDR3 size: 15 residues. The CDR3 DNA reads TGTGCCAGCAGCCCCACGGACAGAAAAGGATCACCCCTCCACTTT. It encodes CASSPTDRKGSPLHF.

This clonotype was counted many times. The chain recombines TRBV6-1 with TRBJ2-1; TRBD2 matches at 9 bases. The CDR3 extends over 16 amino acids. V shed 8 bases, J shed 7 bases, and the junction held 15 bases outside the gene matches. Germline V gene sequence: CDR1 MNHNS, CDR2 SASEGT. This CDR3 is CASSRVWTSEGNEQFF. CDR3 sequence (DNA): TGTGCCAGCTCACGGGTATGGACTAGCGAAGGTAATGAGCAGTTCTTC.

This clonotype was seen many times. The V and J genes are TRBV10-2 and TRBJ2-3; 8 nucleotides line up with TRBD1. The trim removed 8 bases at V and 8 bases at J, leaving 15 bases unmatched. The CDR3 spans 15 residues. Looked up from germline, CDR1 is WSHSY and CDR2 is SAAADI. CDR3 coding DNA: TGCGCCAGCCAGGATACAGGGGGGATAGGGGGTACGCAGTATTTT. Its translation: CASQDTGGIGGTQYF.

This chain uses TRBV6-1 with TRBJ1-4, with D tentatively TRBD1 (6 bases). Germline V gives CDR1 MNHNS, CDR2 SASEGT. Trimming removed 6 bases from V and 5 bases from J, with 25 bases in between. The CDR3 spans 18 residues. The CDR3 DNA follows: TGTGCCAGCAGGCCGGGACAAGGGGTATCAGGGCCAAATGAAAAACTGTTTTTT. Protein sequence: CASRPGQGVSGPNEKLFF.

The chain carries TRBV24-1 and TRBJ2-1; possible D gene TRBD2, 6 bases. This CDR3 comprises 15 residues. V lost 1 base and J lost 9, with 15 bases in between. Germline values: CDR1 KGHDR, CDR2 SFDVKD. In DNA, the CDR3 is TGTGCCACCAGTGATTTTTGGGGGGAGGAAGGTGAGCAGTTCTTC. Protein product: CATSDFWGEEGEQFF.

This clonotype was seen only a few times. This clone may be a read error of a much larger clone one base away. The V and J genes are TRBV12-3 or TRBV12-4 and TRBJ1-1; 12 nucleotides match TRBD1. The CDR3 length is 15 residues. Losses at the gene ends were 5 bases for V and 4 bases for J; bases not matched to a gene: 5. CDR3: CASSEGQGACTEAFF. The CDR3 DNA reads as TGTGCCAGCAGTGAGGGACAGGGGGCTTGCACTGAAGCTTTCTTT.

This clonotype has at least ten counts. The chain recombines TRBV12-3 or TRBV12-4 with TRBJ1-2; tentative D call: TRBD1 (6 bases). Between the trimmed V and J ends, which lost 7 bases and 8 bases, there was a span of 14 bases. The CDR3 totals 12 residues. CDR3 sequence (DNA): TGTGCCAGCATGGGGGGCCCTGGGGGCTACACCTTC. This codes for CASMGGPGGYTF.

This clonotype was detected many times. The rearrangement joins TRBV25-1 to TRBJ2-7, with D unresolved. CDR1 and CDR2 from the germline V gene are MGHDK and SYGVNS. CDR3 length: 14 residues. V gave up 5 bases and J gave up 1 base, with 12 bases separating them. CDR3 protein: CASSWGDGSYEQYF. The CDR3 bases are TGTGCCAGCAGTTGGGGTGACGGATCCTACGAGCAGTACTTC.

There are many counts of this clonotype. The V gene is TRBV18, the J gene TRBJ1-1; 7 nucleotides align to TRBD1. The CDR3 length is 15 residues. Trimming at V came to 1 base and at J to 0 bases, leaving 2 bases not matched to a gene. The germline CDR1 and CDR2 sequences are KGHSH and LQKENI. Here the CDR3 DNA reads TGTGCCAGCTCACCACAGGGGGCAGTGAACACTGAAGCTTTCTTT. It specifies CASSPQGAVNTEAFF.

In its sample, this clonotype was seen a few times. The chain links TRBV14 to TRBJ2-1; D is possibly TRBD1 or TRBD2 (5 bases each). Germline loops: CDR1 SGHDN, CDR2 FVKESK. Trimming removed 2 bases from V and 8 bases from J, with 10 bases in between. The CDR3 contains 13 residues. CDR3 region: CASSQWDGDEQFF. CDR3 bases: TGTGCCAGCAGCCAATGGGACGGGGATGAGCAGTTCTTC.

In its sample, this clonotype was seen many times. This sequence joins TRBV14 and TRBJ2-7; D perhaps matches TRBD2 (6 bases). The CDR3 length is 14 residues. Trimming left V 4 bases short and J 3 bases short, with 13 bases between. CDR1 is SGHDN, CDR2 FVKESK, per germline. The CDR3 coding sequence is TGTGCCAGCAGCCCGTTAGCGGCCTTCTACGAGCAGTACTTC. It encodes CASSPLAAFYEQYF.

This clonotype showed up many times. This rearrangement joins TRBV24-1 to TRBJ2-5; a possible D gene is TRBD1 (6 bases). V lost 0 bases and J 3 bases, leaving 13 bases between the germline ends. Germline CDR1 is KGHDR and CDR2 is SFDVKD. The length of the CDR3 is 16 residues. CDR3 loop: CATSDLRPGAEETQYF. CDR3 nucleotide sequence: TGTGCCACCAGTGATTTGCGTCCAGGGGCGGAAGAGACCCAGTACTTC.

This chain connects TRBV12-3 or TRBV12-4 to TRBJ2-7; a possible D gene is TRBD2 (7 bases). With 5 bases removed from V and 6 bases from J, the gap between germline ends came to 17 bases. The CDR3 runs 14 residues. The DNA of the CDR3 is TGTGCCAGCAGTCCGGGGGGCCGTACGGGCGAGCAGTACTTC. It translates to CASSPGGRTGEQYF.